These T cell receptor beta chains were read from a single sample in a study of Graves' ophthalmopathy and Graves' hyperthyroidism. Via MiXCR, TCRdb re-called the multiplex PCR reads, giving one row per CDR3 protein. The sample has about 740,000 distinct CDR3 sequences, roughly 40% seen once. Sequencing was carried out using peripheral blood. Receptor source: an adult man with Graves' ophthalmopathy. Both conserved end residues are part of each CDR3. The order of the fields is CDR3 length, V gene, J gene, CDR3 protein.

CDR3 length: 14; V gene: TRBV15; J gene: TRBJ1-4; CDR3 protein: CATSRDGSGVKLFF
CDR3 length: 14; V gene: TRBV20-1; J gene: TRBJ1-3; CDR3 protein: CSARGDRFGNTIYF
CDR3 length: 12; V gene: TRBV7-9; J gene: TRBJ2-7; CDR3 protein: CASESGAGEQYF
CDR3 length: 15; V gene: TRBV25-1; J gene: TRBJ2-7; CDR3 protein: CASSLSLAQTYEQYF
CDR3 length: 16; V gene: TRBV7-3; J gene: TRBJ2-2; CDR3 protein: CASSLEGLAVTGELFF
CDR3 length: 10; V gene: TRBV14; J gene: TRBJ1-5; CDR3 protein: CARGNQPQHF
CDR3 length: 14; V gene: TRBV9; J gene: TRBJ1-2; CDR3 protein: CASSVDLGSSGYTF
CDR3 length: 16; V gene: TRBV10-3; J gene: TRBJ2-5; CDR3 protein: CAISARTPEGRETQYF
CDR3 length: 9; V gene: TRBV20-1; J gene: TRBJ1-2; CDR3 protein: CSAQYGYTF
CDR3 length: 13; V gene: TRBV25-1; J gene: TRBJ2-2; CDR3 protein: CASIQLNTGELFF
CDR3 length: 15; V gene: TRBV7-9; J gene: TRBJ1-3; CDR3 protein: CASSSIHRAGNTIYF
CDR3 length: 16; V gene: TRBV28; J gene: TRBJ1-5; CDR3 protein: CASTAGGTGSRQPQHF
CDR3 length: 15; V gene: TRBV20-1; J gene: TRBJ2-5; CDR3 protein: CSARDSLAGGETQYF
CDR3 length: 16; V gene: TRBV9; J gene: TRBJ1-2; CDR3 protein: CASSARGGQGSYGYTF
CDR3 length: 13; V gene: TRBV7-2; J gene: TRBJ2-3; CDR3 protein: CASSSITASLWHF
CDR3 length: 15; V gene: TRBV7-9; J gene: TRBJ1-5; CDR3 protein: CASSPGQGGNQPQHF
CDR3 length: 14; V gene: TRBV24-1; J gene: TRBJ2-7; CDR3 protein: CASSYSPLFYEQYF
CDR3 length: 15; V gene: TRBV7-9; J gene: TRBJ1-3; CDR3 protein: CASSLSWGSGNTIYF
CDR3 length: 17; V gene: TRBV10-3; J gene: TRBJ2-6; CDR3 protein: CASSDLRASSGANVLTF
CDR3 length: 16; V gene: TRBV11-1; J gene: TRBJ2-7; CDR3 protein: CASSPLRGLAVYEQYF
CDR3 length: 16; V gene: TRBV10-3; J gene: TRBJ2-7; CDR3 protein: CASSEARQGLPYEQYF
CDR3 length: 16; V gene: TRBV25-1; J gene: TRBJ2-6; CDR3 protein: CASSSPLGIGANVLTF
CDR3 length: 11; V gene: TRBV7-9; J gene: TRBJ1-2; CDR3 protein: CASSFGRGYTF
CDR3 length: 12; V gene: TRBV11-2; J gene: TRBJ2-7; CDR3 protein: CASSLVIGSQYF
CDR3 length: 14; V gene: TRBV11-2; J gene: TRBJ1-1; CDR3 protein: CASSLVGTGLEAFF
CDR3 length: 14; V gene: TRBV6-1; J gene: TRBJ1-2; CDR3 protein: CASSDLIPIYGYTF
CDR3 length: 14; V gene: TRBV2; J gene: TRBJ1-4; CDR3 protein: CASSGGGQNEKLFF
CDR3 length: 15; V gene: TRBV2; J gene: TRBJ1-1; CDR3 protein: CASRRTETGNTEAFF
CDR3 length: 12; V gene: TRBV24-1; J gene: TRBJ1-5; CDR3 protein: CATSNSGQPQHF
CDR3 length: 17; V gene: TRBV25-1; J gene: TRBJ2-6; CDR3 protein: CASTPQGHSSGANVLTF
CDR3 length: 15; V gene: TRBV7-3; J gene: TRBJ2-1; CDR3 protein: CASSLLAGGRNEQFF
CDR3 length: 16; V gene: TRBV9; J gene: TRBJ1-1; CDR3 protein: CASSPSRGTPNTEAFF
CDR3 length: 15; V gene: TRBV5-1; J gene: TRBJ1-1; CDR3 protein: CASSRDGPGNTEAFF
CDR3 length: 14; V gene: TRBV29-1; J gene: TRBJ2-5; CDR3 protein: CSVPGTGVRETQYF
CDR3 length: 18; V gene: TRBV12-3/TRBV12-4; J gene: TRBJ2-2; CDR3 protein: CASSFVSGRVFRAGELFF
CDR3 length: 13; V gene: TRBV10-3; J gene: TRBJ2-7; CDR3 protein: CPISEGGSYEQYF
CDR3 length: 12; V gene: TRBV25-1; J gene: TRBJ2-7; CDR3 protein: CASSFVQGVLYF
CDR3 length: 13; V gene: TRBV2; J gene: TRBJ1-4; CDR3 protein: CASSDTGNEKLFF
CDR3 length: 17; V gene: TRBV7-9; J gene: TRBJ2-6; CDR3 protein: CASSLDRGSSGANVLTF